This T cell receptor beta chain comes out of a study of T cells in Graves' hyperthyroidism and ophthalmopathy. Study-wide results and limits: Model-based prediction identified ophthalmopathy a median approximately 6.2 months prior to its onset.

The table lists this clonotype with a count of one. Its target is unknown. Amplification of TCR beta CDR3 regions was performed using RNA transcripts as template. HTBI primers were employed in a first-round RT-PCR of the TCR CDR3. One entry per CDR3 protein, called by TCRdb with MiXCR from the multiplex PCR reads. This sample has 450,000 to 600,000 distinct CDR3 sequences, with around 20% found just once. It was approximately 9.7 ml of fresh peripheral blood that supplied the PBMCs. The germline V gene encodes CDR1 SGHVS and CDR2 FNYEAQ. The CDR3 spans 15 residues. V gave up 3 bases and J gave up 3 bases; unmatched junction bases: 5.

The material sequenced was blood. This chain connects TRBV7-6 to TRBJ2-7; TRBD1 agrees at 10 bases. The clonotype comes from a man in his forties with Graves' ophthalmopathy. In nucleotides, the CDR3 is TGTGCCAGCAGCTTGGGGACAGGGGTTATCTACGAGCAGTACTTC. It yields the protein CASSLGTGVIYEQYF.